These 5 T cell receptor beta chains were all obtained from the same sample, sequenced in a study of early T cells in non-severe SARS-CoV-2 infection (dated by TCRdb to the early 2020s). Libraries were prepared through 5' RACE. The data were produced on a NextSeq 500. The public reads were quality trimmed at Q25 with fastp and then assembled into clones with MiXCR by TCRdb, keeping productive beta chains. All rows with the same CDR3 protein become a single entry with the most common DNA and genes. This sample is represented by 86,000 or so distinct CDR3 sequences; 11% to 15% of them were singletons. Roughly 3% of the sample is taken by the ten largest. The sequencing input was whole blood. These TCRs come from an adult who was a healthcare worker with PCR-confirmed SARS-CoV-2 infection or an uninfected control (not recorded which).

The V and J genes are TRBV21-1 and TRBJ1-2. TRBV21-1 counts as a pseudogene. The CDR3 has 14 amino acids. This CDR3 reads CASSPQRRSYGYTF. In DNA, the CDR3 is TGTGCCAGCAGCCCTCAACGGCGTTCCTATGGCTACACCTTC.

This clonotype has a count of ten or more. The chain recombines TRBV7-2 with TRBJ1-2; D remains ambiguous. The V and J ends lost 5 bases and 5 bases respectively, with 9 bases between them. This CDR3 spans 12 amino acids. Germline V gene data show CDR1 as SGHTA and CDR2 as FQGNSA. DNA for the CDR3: TGTGCCAGCAGCATGACCGGTTATGGCTACACCTTC. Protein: CASSMTGYGYTF.

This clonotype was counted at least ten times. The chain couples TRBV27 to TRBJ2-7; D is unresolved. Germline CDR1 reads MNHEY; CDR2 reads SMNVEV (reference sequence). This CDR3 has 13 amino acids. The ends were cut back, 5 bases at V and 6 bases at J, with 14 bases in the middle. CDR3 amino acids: CASSHFLGAEQYF. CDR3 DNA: TGTGCCAGCAGTCATTTTCTGGGCGCCGAGCAGTACTTC.

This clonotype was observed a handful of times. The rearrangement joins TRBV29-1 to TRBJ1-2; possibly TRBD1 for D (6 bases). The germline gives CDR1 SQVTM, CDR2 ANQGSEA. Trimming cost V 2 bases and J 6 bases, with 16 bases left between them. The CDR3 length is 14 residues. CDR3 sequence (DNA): TGCAGCGTTGAAAGGAGCAGGGGAGGTGATGGCTACACCTTC. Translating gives CSVERSRGGDGYTF. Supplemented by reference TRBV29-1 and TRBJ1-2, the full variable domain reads SAVISQKPSRDICQRGTSLTIQCQVDSQVTMMFWYRQQPGQSLTLIATANQGSEATYESGFVIDKFPISRPNLTFSTLTVSNMSPEDSSIYLCSVERSRGGDGYTFGSGTRLTVV.

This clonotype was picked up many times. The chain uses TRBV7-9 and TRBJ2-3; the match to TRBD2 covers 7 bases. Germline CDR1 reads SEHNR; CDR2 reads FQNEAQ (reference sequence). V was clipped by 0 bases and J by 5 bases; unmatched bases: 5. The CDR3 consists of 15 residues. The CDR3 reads CASSLAGGEGDTQYF. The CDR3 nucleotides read TGTGCCAGCAGCTTAGCTGGCGGGGAGGGAGATACGCAGTATTTT.